The clone carrying this T cell receptor beta chain was seen more than once but under ten times. V lost 2 bases, J lost 6 bases, and 8 bases lay in between. The CDR3 loop spans 13 amino acids. This entry is derived from a study of T cell repertoires in aging, cancer and after chemotherapy. About the study: Six age groups, ranging from 30 or younger to 70 or older, included the donors. The full dataset contained around 8.2 million TCR reads.

TCR beta rearrangements were amplified from peripheral blood genomic DNA. TRB rearrangements spanning V, D and J were amplified using mixed TRB-A/B primers. TCRdb used MiXCR to reprocess the multiplex PCR reads, holding one entry per CDR3 protein. The sample yields thousands of distinct CDR3 sequences, 35% seen once. This receptor was identified in a human donor in good health. The sequenced sample consisted of blood. This chain uses TRBV12-3 or TRBV12-4 with TRBJ1-5, with D tentatively TRBD1 (5 bases). In DNA, the CDR3 is TGTGCCAGCAGTTTAATGGGACTTCAGCCCCAGCATTTT. Translation: CASSLMGLQPQHF.